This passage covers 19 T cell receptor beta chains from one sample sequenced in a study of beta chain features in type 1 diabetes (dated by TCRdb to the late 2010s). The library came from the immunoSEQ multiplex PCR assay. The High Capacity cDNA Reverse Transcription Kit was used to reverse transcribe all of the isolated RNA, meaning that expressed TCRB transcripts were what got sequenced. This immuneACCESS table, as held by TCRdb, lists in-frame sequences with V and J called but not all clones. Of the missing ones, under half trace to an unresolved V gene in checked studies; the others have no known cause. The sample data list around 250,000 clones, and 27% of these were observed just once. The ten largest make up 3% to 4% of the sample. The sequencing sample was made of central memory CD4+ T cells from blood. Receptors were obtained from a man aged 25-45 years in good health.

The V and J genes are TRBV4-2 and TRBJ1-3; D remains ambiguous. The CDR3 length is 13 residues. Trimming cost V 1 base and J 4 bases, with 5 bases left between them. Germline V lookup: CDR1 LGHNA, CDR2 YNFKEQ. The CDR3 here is CASSQVVGNTIYF. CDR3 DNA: TGTGCCAGCAGCCAAGTGGTGGGAAACACCATATATTTT.

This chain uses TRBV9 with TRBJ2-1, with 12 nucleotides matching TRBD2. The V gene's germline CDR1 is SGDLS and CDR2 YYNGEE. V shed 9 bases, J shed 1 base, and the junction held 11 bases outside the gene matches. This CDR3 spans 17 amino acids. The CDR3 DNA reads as TGTGCCACCTCCCCGCTAGCGGGAGGGTTATCCTACAATGAGCAGTTCTTC. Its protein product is CATSPLAGGLSYNEQFF.

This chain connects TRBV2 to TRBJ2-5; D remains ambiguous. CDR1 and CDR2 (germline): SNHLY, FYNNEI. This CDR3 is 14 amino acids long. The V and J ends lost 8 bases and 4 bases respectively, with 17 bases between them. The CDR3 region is CASADPGRIETQYF. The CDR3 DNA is TGTGCCAGCGCGGACCCGGGCCGGATAGAGACCCAGTACTTC.

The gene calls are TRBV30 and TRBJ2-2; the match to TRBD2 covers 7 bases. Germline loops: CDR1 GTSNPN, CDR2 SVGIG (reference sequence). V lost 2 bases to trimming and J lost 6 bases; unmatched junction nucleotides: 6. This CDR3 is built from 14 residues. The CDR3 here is CAWSSGTLAGELFF. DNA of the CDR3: TGTGCCTGGAGTAGCGGGACCTTAGCCGGGGAGCTGTTTTTT. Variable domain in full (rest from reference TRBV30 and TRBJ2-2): SQTIHQWPATLVQPVGSPLSLECTVEGTSNPNLYWYRQAAGRGLQLLFYSVGIGQISSEVPQNLSASRPQDRQFILSSKKLLLSDSGFYLCAWSSGTLAGELFFGEGSRLTVL.

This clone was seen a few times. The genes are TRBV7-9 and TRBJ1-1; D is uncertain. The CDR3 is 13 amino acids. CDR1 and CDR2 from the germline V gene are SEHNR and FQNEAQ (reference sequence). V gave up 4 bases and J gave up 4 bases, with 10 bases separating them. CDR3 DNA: TGTGCCAGCAGCTGGACGGGTGTCACTGAAGCTTTCTTT. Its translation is CASSWTGVTEAFF.

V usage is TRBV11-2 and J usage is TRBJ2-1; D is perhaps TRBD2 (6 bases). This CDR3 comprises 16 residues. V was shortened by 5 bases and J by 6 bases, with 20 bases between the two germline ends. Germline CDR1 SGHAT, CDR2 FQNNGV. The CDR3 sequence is CASSPRLAGRGNEQFF. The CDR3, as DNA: TGTGCCAGCAGCCCCCGACTCGCCGGGAGAGGCAATGAGCAGTTCTTC.

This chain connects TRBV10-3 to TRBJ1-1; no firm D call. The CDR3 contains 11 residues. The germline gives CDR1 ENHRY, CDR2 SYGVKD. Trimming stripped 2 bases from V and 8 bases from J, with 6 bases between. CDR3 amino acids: CAISESNEAFF. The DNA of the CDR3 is TGTGCCATCAGTGAGAGTAACGAAGCTTTCTTT.

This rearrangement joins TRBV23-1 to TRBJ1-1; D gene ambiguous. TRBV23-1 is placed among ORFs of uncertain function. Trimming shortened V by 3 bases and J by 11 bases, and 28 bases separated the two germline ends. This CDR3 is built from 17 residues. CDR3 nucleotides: TGCGCCAGCAGTCATTGGGCATCGGATTCTCCTAAGAGTCTCGCTTTCTTT. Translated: CASSHWASDSPKSLAFF.

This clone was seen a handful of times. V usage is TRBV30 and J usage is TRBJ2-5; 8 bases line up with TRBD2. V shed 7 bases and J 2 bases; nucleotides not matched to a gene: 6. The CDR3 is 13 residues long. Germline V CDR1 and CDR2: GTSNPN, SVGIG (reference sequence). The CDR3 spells CASRKRGQETQYF. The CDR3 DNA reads TGTGCCTCACGTAAGCGGGGGCAAGAGACCCAGTACTTC.

CDR3 region: CAWSSNRGGSPYEQYF. DNA of the CDR3: TGTGCCTGGAGTTCCAACCGCGGGGGCTCCCCCTACGAGCAGTACTTC. The rearrangement uses TRBV30 and TRBJ2-7; D might be TRBD2 (7 bases). Trimming removed 2 bases at V and 2 bases at J, with 19 bases between. Per germline, CDR1 GTSNPN and CDR2 SVGIG (reference sequence). The CDR3 has 16 amino acids.

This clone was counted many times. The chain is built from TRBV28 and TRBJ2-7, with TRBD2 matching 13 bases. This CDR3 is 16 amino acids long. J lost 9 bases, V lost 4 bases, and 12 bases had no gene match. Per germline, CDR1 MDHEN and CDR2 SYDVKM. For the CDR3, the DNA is TGTGCCAGCAGTTCCCAAGGACTAGCGGGAGACCACGGGCAGTACTTC. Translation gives CASSSQGLAGDHGQYF.

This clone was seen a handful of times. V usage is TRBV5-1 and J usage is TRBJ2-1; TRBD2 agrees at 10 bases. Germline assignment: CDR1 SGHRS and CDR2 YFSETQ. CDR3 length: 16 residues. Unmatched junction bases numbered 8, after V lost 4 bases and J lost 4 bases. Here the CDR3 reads CASSGASGGSYNEQFF. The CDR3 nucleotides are TGCGCCAGCAGCGGGGCTAGCGGGGGTTCATACAATGAGCAGTTCTTC.

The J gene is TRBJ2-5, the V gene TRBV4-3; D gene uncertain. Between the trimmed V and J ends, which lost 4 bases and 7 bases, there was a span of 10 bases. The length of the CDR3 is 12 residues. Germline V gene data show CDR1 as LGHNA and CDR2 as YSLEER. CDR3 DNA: TGCGCCAGCAGCCCCCTCGGCGGGACCCAGTACTTC. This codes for CASSPLGGTQYF.

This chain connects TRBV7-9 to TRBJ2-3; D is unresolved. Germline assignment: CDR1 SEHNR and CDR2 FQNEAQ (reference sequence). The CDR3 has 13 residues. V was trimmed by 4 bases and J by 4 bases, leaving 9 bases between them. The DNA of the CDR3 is TGTGCCAGCAGCTCCAAGGGCCCAGATACGCAGTATTTT. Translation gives CASSSKGPDTQYF.

CDR3 in DNA: TGTGCCAGCAGCTTAGAGGGCCGCATCGAGACCCAGTACTTC. This codes for CASSLEGRIETQYF. The V and J genes are TRBV7-9 and TRBJ2-5, with no clear D. V dropped 1 base and J dropped 5 bases, with 11 bases sitting between them. The CDR3 spans 14 residues. Germline values: CDR1 SEHNR, CDR2 FQNEAQ (reference sequence). The full variable domain, rest sourced from reference TRBV7-9 and TRBJ2-5, is DTGVSQNPRHKITKRGQNVTFRCDPISEHNRLYWYRQTLGQGPEFLTYFQNEAQLEKSRLLSDRFSAERPKGSFSTLEIQRTEQGDSAMYLCASSLEGRIETQYFGPGTRLLVL.

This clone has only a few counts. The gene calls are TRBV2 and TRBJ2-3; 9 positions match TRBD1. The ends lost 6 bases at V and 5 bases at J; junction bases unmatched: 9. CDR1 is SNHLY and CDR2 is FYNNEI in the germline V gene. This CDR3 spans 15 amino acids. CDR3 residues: CASSKDRGGGDTQYF. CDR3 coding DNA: TGTGCCAGCAGCAAGGACAGGGGAGGTGGAGATACGCAGTATTTT.

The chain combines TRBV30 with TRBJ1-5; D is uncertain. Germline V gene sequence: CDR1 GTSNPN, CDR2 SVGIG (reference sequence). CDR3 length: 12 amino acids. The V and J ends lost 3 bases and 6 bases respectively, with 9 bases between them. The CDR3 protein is CAWSRQSQPQHF. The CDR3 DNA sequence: TGTGCCTGGAGCCGGCAGAGTCAGCCCCAGCATTTT.

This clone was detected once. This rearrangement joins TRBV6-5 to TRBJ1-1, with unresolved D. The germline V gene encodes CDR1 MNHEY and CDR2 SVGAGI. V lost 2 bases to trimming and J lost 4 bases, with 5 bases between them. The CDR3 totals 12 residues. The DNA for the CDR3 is TGTGCCAGCAGTTACACGGGCACTGAAGCTTTCTTT. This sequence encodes CASSYTGTEAFF.

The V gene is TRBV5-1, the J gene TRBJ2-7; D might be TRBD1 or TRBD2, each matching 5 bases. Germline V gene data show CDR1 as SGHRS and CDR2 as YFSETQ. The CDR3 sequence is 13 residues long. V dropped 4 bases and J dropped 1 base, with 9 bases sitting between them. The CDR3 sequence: CASSQWGSYEQYF. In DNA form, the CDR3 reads TGCGCCAGCAGCCAATGGGGGTCCTACGAGCAGTACTTC. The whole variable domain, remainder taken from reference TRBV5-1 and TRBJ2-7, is KAGVTQTPRYLIKTRGQQVTLSCSPISGHRSVSWYQQTPGQGLQFLFEYFSETQRNKGNFPGRFSGRQFSNSRSEMNVSTLELGDSALYLCASSQWGSYEQYFGPGTRLTVT.